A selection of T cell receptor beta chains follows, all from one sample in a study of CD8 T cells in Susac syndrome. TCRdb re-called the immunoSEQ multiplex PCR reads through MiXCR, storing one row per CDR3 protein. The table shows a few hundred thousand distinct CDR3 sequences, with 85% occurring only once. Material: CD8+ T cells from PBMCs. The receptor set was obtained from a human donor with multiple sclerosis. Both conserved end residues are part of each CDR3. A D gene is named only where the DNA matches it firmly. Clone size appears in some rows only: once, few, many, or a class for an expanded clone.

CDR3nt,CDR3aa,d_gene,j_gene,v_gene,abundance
TGTGCCTGGAGTGTTTGGGTTTCTTGGGACCTTTTTAACTATGGCTACACCTTC,CAWSVWVSWDLFNYGYTF,NA,TRBJ1-2,TRBV30,NA
TGTGCCAGCAGCCCGCTCGGACAGGGAGGCACCGGGGAGCTGTTTTTT,CASSPLGQGGTGELFF,TRBD1,TRBJ2-2,TRBV13,NA
TGTGCCAGCAGCTTGGGTCAAGCCGAGTACTTC,CASSLGQAEYF,NA,TRBJ2-5,TRBV5-4,few
TGTGCCAGTAGCCCCCTTGGAGTCTCCTACGAGCAGTACTTC,CASSPLGVSYEQYF,NA,TRBJ2-7,TRBV19,NA
TGTGCCAGCAGCCCGTCGACTAGCGGGATATACAATGAGCAGTTCTTC,CASSPSTSGIYNEQFF,TRBD2,TRBJ2-1,TRBV28,NA
TGCGCCAGCAGCGTGGACAGGGTTATGAACACTGAAGCTTTCTTT,CASSVDRVMNTEAFF,TRBD1,TRBJ1-1,TRBV5-1,NA
TGCAGTGCTAGAGTCCCGACGGGCGGAAACACCATATATTTT,CSARVPTGGNTIYF,NA,TRBJ1-3,TRBV20-1,NA
TGTGCCAGCAGCCAAGATGGACCCTACGAGCAGTACTTC,CASSQDGPYEQYF,NA,TRBJ2-7,TRBV14,NA
TGTGCCACCAGTGATTTGTGGACAGGGGGAACAGATACGCAGTATTTT,CATSDLWTGGTDTQYF,TRBD1,TRBJ2-3,TRBV24-1,NA
TGTGCCAGCAGCGCGGGACAGGGAGGCACTGAAGCTTTCTTT,CASSAGQGGTEAFF,TRBD1,TRBJ1-1,TRBV7-9,few
TGTGCCAGCACTCCTCCCCCGAGACTTAACACTGAAGCTTTCTTT,CASTPPPRLNTEAFF,NA,TRBJ1-1,TRBV6-6,NA
TGTGCCAGCAGCTCGTTAGACCTTTTTTTTGAAGCTTTCTTT,CASSSLDLFFEAFF,NA,TRBJ1-1,TRBV6-2/TRBV6-3,once
TGTGCCAGCAGCTCCAGGGGGGGCGACGGGACAGGTCTCCCGGAGCTGCGATCGGAGACCCAGTACTTC,CASSSRGGDGTGLPELRSETQYF,NA,TRBJ2-5,TRBV11-2,NA
TGTGCCAGCAGCTTAGATTTACTAGCGGAGACCTACAATGAGCAGTTCTTC,CASSLDLLAETYNEQFF,TRBD2,TRBJ2-1,TRBV11-2,once
TGTGCCTGGAGTGTGGGGCGCCTTAATGAAAAACTGTTTTTT,CAWSVGRLNEKLFF,NA,TRBJ1-4,TRBV30,NA
TGTGCCAGTAGTATGGGACACTACAATGAGCAGTTCTTC,CASSMGHYNEQFF,NA,TRBJ2-1,TRBV19,NA
TGTGCCAGCAGCCTTCTACTAGCGGGAGGCCCTTTTGAAGAGACCCAGTACTTC,CASSLLLAGGPFEETQYF,TRBD2,TRBJ2-5,TRBV7-2,NA
TGTGCCACCAGCAGAGGAGACGGTGAGCAGTTCTTC,CATSRGDGEQFF,NA,TRBJ2-1,TRBV15,NA
TGTGCCAGCAGCCTTAGGGGAGTGACCGGCTCTGGAAACACCATATATTTT,CASSLRGVTGSGNTIYF,NA,TRBJ1-3,TRBV11-2,NA